This TCR beta chain was sequenced for a study of post-analysis software for immune sequencing data. V was clipped by 3 bases and J by 4 bases; unmatched bases: 8. Germline CDR1 is DFQATT and CDR2 is SNEGSKA (reference sequence). CDR3 size: 14 residues. Unique molecular identifiers had been added to the TCR beta cDNA libraries. TCRdb called the PCR reads again in MiXCR, with one record for every CDR3 protein. The table has about 160,000 distinct CDR3 sequences, roughly 34% seen once. This chain uses TRBV20-1 with TRBJ2-7, with 8 bases matching TRBD1. The sample here was blood, taken after autologous hematopoietic stem cell transplantation. The sequence was collected from a girl under 18 with multiple sclerosis. Written as DNA, the CDR3 is TGCAGTGCTAGGCCCCGGGACAGGAAGTACGAGCAGTACTTC. As protein: CSARPRDRKYEQYF.